Shown below are 4 T cell receptor beta chains from a single sample sequenced in a study of vaccination and CD4 T cells after COVID-19. Their antigens are not known. Oncomine TCR Beta short-read sequencing was applied to DNA from cultured CD4+ T cells. TCRdb processed the PCR reads anew with MiXCR; each CDR3 protein has one entry. The sample has under 15,000 distinct CDR3 sequences; about 60% are singletons. As for treatment: roughly 11-day PBMC culture with coronavirus spike peptide pools or control peptides (ViraFEST assay). Sample: CD4+ T cells from blood, cultured in vitro. These receptors were collected from a human donor who had recovered from COVID-19.

Only one count was recorded for this clonotype. CDR3 in amino acids: CASSRERFSYEQYF. CDR3 DNA sequence: TGTGCCAGTAGTAGAGAGCGGTTCTCCTACGAGCAGTACTTC. V and J are TRBV19 and TRBJ2-7; D possibly corresponds to TRBD2 (5 bases). V lost 4 bases and J lost 0, with 10 bases in between. The CDR3 has 14 amino acids. The germline CDR1 and CDR2 sequences are LNHDA and SQIVND (reference sequence).

This clonotype has more than one count but fewer than ten. The V gene is TRBV7-2, the J gene TRBJ1-2; no definite D call. V lost 1 base to trimming and J lost 8 bases, with 14 bases between them. This CDR3 comprises 14 residues. Per germline, CDR1 SGHTA and CDR2 FQGNSA. The CDR3 nucleotides are TGTGCCAGCAGCTTAGTTATCGCGGGGTCCGGCTACACCTTC. Protein sequence: CASSLVIAGSGYTF.

The V call is TRBV6-1, the J call TRBJ1-1; 8 nucleotides align to TRBD1. Germline values: CDR1 MNHNS, CDR2 SASEGT. The CDR3 is 19 amino acids. With V trimmed by 4 bases and J by 3 bases, 19 bases remained unmatched. CDR3 coding DNA: TGTGCCAGCAGTGCATCGACCGGGACAGGAACTAATTTAGACACTGAAGCTTTCTTT. Its translation is CASSASTGTGTNLDTEAFF.

This clonotype appeared a few times. This chain links TRBV27 with TRBJ1-2; 9 bases are shared with TRBD1. V gave up 5 bases and J gave up 8 bases; unmatched junction bases: 3. The germline gives CDR1 MNHEY, CDR2 SMNVEV (reference sequence). The CDR3 is 12 amino acids. The DNA of the CDR3 is TGTGCCAGCAGTGGGGACAGGGCCGGCTACACCTTC. Amino acid sequence: CASSGDRAGYTF.